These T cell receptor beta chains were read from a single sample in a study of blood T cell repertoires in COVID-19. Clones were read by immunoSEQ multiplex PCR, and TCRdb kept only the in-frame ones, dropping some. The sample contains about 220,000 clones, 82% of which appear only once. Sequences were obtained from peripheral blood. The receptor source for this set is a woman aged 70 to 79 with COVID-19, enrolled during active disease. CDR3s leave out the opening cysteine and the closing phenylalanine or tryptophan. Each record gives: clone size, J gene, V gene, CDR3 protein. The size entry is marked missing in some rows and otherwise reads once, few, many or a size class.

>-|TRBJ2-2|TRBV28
ASSLLAGAGELF
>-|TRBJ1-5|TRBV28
ASSLRLGVNNQPQH
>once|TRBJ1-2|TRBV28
ASSSGGIYGYT
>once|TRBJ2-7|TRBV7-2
ASGLRAGPHEQY
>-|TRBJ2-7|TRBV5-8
ASSLGTESYEQY
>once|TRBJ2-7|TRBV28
ASSSSGTGREQY
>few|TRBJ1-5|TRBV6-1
ASSDSLYSNQPQH
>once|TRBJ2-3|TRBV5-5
ASSYLADGVTDTQY
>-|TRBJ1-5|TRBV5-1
ASRPGTGNQPQH
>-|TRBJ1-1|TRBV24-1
ATSDLGTEAF
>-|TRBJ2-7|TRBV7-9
ASSQKGRAGGEQY
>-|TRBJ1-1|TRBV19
ASSTQTTGMNTEAF
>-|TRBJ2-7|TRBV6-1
ASSEPRVRTSGRGPYEQY
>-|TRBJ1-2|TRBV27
ASSLSLGELTRYGYT
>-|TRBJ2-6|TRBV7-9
ASSLDRGLLSGANVLT
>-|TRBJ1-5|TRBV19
ASSIENRGPRIQPQH
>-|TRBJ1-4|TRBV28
ASSLRDRREKLF
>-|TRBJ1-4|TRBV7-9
ASSNQGARSEKLF
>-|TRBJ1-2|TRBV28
VIWGRGQYGYT
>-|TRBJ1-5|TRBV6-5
ASRDTRRNQPQH
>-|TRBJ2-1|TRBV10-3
AIRTSGESNEQF
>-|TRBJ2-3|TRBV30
AWSVQTGGTDTQY
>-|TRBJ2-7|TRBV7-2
ASSEGLVYEQY
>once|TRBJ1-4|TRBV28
ASSSTGGAPNEKLF
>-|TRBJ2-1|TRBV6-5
ASSYPSGIGYNEQF
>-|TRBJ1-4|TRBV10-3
AISSSGQGNEKLF
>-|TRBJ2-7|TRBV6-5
ASAEDRGYEQY
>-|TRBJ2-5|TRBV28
ASSLGGSQETQY
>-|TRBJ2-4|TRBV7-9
ASSPRDYENIQY
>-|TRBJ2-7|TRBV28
ASSFGDRGVNEQY
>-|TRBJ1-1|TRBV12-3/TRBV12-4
ASSLHSNTEAF
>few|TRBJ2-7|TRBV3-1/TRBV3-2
ASSQEGGYEQY
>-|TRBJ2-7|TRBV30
AWHSTGNSYEQY
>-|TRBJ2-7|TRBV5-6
ASSLVASGGEQY
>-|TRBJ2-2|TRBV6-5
ASSYGQRIGELF